This T cell receptor (beta chain) was sequenced during a study of CD8+ T cells in alopecia areata. Across the whole study: Tofacitinib administration to treated patients was oral, at 5 to 10 mg twice daily.

Following extraction, RNA underwent reverse transcription to cDNA, which served as the sequencing template. Sequencing was performed with immunoSEQ multiplex PCR; in TCRdb, only in-frame clones are kept and a portion is missing. This sample has roughly 140,000 clones, with about four fifths found just once. As for treatment: oral pan-JAK inhibitor, 5-10 mg twice daily. CDR1 is SQVTM, CDR2 ANQGSEA, per germline. V lost 6 bases and J lost 4, with 15 bases in between. The CDR3 spans 13 residues. Sequenced material: CD8+ T cells sorted from blood, taken at week 4, from a patient treated with tofacitinib. V gene TRBV29-1 combines with J gene TRBJ2-5, with D possibly matching TRBD2 (5 bases). The receptor comes from a human donor with alopecia areata. CDR3 sequence: CSVHRGIPETQYF. Written as DNA, the CDR3 is TGCAGCGTACACCGGGGTATACCAGAGACCCAGTACTTC.